What follows is one TCR beta chain and its context. Sequencing used immunoSEQ multiplex PCR; TCRdb keeps in-frame clones, though not all of them. Among approximately 110,000 clones, 65% to 90% were seen once, and the ten largest hold around 8%. This specimen comes from a study of blood T cell repertoires in COVID-19. Across the study: Samples came from the United States, Italy and Spain, spanning acute and convalescent COVID-19.

V lost 5 bases to trimming and J lost 11 bases, with 17 bases between them. The CDR3 length is 14 residues. Germline V lookup: CDR1 SGHRS, CDR2 YFSETQ. The material sequenced was peripheral blood. This chain connects TRBV5-1 to TRBJ1-6, with D uncertain. The sequence was collected from a woman at least 80 years old with active or convalescent COVID-19. The CDR3 is CASRETGILAPLHF. DNA for the CDR3: TGCGCCAGCAGAGAGACGGGGATTCTTGCACCCCTCCACTTT.